Described below is a single T cell receptor beta chain sequence and its context. This same CDR3 is encoded by further DNA sequences in the sample. The entry originates in a study of shared clonotypes between healthy human individuals. The deep-level immunoSEQ assay was used. Libraries were prepared by immunoSEQ multiplex PCR; TCRdb keeps only in-frame clonotypes and omits some of them. The data hold fewer than 850,000 clones, with less than 80% observed a single time. In germline, CDR1 is SGHRS, CDR2 YFSETQ. The CDR3 runs 14 residues. Trimming stripped 0 bases from V and 3 bases from J, with 9 bases between.

The TCR sequence derives from a woman aged 30 to 39 in good health. The chain carries TRBV5-1 and TRBJ2-5, with D hard to call. Sequencing was carried out using memory CD4+ T cells sorted from blood. The sample's subset: CD45RA-negative fraction. CDR3 DNA sequence: TGCGCCAGCAGCTTGGGTCGGACGGAAGAGACCCAGTACTTC. Its protein product is CASSLGRTEETQYF.